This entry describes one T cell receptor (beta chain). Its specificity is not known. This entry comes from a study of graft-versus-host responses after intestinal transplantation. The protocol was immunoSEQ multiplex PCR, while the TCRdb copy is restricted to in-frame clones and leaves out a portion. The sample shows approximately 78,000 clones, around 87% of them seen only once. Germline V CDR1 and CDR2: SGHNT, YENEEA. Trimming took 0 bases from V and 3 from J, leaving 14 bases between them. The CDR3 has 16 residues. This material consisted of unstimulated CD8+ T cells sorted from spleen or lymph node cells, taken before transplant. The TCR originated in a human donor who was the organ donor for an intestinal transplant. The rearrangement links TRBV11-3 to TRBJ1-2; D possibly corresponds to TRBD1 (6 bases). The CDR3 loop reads CASSLDGGADYYGYTF. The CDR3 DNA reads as TGTGCCAGCAGCTTAGATGGGGGGGCCGACTACTATGGCTACACCTTC.